Only one count was recorded for the clone carrying this TCR beta chain. This sample was taken from a study of blood T cell repertoires in COVID-19. Across the study: The origin of the acute and convalescent COVID-19 samples was the United States, Italy and Spain. From T cells, B-cell-depleted T cells, or PBMCs came the material, which was cDNA or gDNA.

Authors' processing steps: It was from reference gene primer amplification that nucleated cell counts were estimated. Assay used: immunoSEQ multiplex PCR; TCRdb lists only in-frame clones, some missing. V, J and clone size derive from that table, while D and trimming were established from the DNA sequence. The data show about 210,000 clones, 82% seen once. Sequencing was performed on peripheral blood. The clonotype originates from a woman aged 40 to 50 with acute or convalescent COVID-19.

As DNA, the CDR3 is TGTGCCAGCAGCCGAGAGACAGGGAGCTATGGCTACACCTTC. Amino acids: CASSRETGSYGYTF. J is TRBJ1-2 and V is TRBV3-1 (or the pseudogene TRBV3-2), with 7 bases aligning to TRBD1. Germline lookup yields CDR1 LGHDT and CDR2 YNNKEL (reference sequence). The J segment lost 4 bases and the V segment lost 4 bases, leaving 6 bases of the junction unmatched. This CDR3 has 14 amino acids.